The following is a T cell receptor (beta chain) sequence with its context. Its recognized antigen is unknown. One base away there is no much larger clone; base qualities are not given. The sample is drawn from a study of T cell responses to AZD1222 COVID-19 vaccine (TCRdb year 2021). The study in broad terms: AZD1222 recipients whose second dose came at about 4 weeks and those whose second dose came at about 12 weeks were combined into one group, since spike-specific TCR depth and breadth did not differ between the two schedules. Trial participants were enrolled by age into subgroups of 18-55, 56-69 and 70-plus years, and around 150, 28 and 57 TCR-sequenced participants, respectively, were included in these subgroups. A total of more than 230 trial participants underwent TCR sequencing, of whom more than 200 had received two doses of AZD1222 and some 25 had received two doses of the MenACWY control vaccine. Study-wide conclusions, independent of this receptor: Vaccine-associated CD4 TCRs spanned the whole spike protein, with dominant responses in regions 160-218 and 743-854. Conclusions about previously exposed vaccinees are limited, since just five or six AZD1222 recipients were seropositive for SARS-CoV-2 at baseline. Because no day 14 peak-response samples were available, the repertoires could be characterized only after the peak T cell response. In the small 56-69-year group, the increase in depth fell short of significance, most likely because of low power. Spike-specific TCR breadth and depth rose significantly after two AZD1222 doses compared with day 0 and with MenACWY recipients. Participants were mostly white British and included more females than males, and it was suggested by the authors that clonal diversity may have been underestimated. Epitopes outside the regions mutated in the B.1.351 and B.1.1.7 variants were reportedly recognized by nearly half of the unique spike-specific TCRs.

What the time point label conveys for this sample: baseline before first vaccination. The vaccinee samples were drawn from two UK trials, COV001 and COV002, one of which was a single-blind randomized controlled phase 2/3 trial testing AZD1222 (ChAdOx1 nCoV-19) in healthy adults. For TCRbeta chain sequencing, PBMC samples were collected from trial participants at day 0 and at day 28 after the second dose. CDR1 is given as MDHEN and CDR2 as SYDVKM, both from the germline V gene. The junction shows trimming of 8 bases on V and 9 bases on J, plus 19 bases between the germline ends. The CDR3, cysteine through phenylalanine, is 13 amino acids long. Only the CDR3 portion is preserved as DNA: 39 bases, with reading frame beginning at the first base. The CDR3 regions of human TCRbeta chains were analyzed by immunosequencing. Per the original workflow: Repertoire TCRs were checked for matches against a reference library of SARS-CoV-2-specific TCRs that had been generated using the MIRA antigen-specificity platform. Breadth was defined as the fraction of unique TCRs that were SARS-CoV-2-associated. Depth was defined as the fraction of total T cells that were SARS-CoV-2-associated. Each spike-specific TCR was assigned to its reactive spike region and to a CD4 or CD8 class using the MIRA data. Log10-transformed breadth and depth values were compared by one-way ANOVA with Sidak's multiple comparisons tests. TCRdb took this table from immuneACCESS and kept in-frame rearrangements with V and J called. Such tables lack part of the clones; where checked against another copy, unresolved V genes explain under half of the gap, and the rest is unexplained. V and J calls and clone size follow that table, whereas D and trimming were derived from the DNA. This sample gives roughly 120,000 clones in total; about 90% of them show up just once. The ten top clones hold roughly 8% of the sample.

The rearranged chain carries TRBV28 and TRBJ1-2; the D gene remains uncertain. The clonotype originates from an adult in good health. The starting material was peripheral blood, obtained on day 0 of AZD1222 vaccination. The DNA is TGTGCCAGCTCCCCCTCCCCGCCCGGCAGCTACACCTTC. It encodes CASSPSPPGSYTF.